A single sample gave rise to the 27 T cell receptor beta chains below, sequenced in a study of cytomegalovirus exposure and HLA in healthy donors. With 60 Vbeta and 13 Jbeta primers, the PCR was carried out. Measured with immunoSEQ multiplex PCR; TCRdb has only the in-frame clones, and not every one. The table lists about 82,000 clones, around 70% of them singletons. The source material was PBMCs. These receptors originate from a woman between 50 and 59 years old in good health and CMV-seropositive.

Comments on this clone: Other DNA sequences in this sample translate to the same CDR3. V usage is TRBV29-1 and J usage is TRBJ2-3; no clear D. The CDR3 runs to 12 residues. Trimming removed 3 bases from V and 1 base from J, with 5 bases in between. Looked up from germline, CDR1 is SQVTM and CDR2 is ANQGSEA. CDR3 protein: CSVDRGTDTQYF. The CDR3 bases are TGCAGCGTTGACCGGGGCACAGATACGCAGTATTTT.

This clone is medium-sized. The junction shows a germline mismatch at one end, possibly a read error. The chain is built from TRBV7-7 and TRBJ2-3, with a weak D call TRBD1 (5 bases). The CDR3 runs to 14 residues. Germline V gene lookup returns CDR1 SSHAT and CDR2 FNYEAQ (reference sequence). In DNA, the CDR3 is TGTGCTAGCAGCTTAGGACAACGCACAGATACGCAGTATTTT. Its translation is CASSLGQRTDTQYF.

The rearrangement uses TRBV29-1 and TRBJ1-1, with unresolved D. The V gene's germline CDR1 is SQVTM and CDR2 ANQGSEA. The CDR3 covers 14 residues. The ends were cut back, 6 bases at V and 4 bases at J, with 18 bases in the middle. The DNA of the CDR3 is TGCAGCGTCGCCAGGACTAACGTGGGCACTGAAGCTTTCTTT. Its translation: CSVARTNVGTEAFF.

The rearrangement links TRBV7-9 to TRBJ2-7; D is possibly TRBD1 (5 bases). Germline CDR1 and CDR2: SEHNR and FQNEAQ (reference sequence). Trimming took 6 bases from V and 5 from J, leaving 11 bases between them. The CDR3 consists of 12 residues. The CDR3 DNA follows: TGTGCCAGCAGTGTATCAGGGAACGAGCAGTACTTC. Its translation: CASSVSGNEQYF.

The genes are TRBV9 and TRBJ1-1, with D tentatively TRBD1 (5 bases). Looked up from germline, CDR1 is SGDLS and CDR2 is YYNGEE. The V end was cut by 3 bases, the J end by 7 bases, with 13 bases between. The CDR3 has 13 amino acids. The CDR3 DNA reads TGTGCCAGCAGCGGCCTCGGGGGGGGTGAAGCTTTCTTT. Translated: CASSGLGGGEAFF.

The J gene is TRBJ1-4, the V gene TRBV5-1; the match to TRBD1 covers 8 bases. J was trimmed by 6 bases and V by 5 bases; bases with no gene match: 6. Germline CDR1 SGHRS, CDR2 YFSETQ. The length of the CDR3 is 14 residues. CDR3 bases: TGCGCCAGCAGTGTGGACAGGGTCGATGAAAAACTGTTTTTT. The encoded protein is CASSVDRVDEKLFF. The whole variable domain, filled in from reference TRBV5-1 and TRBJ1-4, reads KAGVTQTPRYLIKTRGQQVTLSCSPISGHRSVSWYQQTPGQGLQFLFEYFSETQRNKGNFPGRFSGRQFSNSRSEMNVSTLELGDSALYLCASSVDRVDEKLFFGSGTQLSVL.

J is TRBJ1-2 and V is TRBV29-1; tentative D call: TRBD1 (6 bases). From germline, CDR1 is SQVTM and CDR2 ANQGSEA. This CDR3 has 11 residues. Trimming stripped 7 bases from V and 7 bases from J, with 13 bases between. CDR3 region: CSDDRLGGYTF. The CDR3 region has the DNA TGCAGCGATGACAGGTTAGGTGGCTACACCTTC.

The CDR3 protein is CASSTGSSGYTGELFF. The CDR3 nucleotides are TGTGCCAGCAGTACGGGTTCTAGCGGATACACCGGGGAGCTGTTTTTT. This chain links TRBV2 with TRBJ2-2; 7 nucleotides align to TRBD2. CDR1 is SNHLY, CDR2 FYNNEI, per germline. The V segment lost 5 bases and the J segment 3 bases; nucleotides outside the gene matches: 9. The CDR3 extends over 16 amino acids.

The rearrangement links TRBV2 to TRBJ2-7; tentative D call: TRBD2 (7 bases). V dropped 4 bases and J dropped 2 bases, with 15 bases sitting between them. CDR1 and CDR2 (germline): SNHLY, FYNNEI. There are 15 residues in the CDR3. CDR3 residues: CASSARGGGPYEQYF. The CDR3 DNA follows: TGTGCCAGCAGTGCAAGGGGAGGGGGTCCCTACGAGCAGTACTTC.

CDR3 residues: CASSMGATTDTQYF. DNA for the CDR3: TGTGCCAGTAGTATGGGGGCGACCACAGATACGCAGTATTTT. This rearrangement joins TRBV19 to TRBJ2-3, with a weak D call TRBD1 (6 bases). This CDR3 comprises 14 residues. V shed 3 bases and J shed 2 bases, with 9 bases lying between them. Germline CDR1 and CDR2: LNHDA and SQIVND (reference sequence). Variable domain in full (rest from reference TRBV19 and TRBJ2-3): DGGITQSPKYLFRKEGQNVTLSCEQNLNHDAMYWYRQDPGQGLRLIYYSQIVNDFQKGDIAEGYSVSREKKESFPLTVTSAQKNPTAFYLCASSMGATTDTQYFGPGTRLTVL.

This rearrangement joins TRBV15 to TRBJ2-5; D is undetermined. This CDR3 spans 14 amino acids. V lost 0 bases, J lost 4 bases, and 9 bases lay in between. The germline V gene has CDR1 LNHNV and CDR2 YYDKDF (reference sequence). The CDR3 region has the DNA TGTGCCACCAGCAGAGATCCGGGTCTAGAGACCCAGTACTTC. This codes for CATSRDPGLETQYF.

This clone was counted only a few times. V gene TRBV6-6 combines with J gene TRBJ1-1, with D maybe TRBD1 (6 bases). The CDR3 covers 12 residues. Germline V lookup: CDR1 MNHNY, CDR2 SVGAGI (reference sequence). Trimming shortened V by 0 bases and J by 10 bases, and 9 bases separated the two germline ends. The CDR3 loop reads CASSYSGGRAFF. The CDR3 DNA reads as TGTGCCAGCAGTTACTCCGGGGGGCGAGCTTTCTTT.

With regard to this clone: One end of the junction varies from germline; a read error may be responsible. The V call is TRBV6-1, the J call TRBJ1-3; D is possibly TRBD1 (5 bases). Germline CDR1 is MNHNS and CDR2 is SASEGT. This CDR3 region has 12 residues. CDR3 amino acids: CASMETVGMTVF. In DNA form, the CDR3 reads TGTGCCAGCATGGAGACAGTGGGTATGACAGTTTTT.

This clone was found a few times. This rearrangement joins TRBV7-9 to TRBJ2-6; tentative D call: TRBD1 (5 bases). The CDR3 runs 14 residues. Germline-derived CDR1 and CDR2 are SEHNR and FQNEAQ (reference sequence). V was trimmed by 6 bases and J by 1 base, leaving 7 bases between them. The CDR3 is CASRGQSGANVLTF. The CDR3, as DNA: TGTGCCAGCAGAGGACAATCTGGGGCCAACGTCCTGACTTTC.

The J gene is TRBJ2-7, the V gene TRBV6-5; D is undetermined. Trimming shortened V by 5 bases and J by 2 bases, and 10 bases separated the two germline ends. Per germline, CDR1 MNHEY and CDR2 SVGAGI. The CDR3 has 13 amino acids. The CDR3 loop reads CASSLGAAYEQYF. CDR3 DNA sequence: TGTGCCAGCAGTCTAGGAGCCGCCTACGAGCAGTACTTC.

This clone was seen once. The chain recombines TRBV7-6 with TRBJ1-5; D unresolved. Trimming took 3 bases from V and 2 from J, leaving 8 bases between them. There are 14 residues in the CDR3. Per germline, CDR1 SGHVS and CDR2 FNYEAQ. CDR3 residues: CASSLGRGNQPQHF. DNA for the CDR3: TGTGCCAGCAGCTTGGGTCGGGGCAATCAGCCCCAGCATTTT. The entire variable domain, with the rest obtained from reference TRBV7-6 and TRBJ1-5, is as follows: GAGVSQSPRYKVTKRGQDVALRCDPISGHVSLYWYRQALGQGPEFLTYFNYEAQQDKSGLPNDRFSAERPEGSISTLTIQRTEQRDSAMYRCASSLGRGNQPQHFGDGTRLSIL.

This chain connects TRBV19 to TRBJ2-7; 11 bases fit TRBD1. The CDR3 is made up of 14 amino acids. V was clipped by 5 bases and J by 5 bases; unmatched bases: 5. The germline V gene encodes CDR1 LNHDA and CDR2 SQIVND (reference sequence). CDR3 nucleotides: TGTGCCAGTAGTTGGACAGGGGGCAAGGACGAGCAGTACTTC. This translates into CASSWTGGKDEQYF.

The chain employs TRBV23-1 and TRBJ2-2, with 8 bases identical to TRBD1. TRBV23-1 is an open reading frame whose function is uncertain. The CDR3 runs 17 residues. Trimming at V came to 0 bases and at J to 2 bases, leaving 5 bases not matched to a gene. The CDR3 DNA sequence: TGCGCCAGCAGTCAATCAGAGGACAGGGTAAACACCGGGGAGCTGTTTTTT. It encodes CASSQSEDRVNTGELFF.

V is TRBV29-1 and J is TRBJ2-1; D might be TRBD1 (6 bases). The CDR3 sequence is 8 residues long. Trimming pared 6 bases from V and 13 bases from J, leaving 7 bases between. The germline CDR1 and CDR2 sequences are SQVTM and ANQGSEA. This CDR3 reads CSVDSQFF. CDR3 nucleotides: TGCAGCGTGGACAGCCAGTTCTTC.

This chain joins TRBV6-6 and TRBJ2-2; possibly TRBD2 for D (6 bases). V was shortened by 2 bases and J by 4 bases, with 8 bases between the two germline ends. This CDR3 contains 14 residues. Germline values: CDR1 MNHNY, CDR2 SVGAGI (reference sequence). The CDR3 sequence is CASSYKAGTGELFF. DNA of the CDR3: TGTGCCAGCAGTTACAAAGCGGGCACCGGGGAGCTGTTTTTT.

The CDR3: CASSLLTDRSGDGYTF. The CDR3 DNA is TGTGCCAGCAGCTTGTTGACGGATCGATCGGGGGATGGCTACACCTTC. This rearrangement joins TRBV5-6 to TRBJ1-2; maybe TRBD1 (5 bases). The CDR3 runs to 16 residues. Per germline, CDR1 SGHDT and CDR2 YYEEEE. Trimming removed 1 base from V and 6 bases from J, with 19 bases in between. The variable domain in full, with the rest retrieved from reference TRBV5-6 and TRBJ1-2, is DAGVTQSPTHLIKTRGQQVTLRCSPKSGHDTVSWYQQALGQGPQFIFQYYEEEERQRGNFPDRFSGHQFPNYSSELNVNALLLGDSALYLCASSLLTDRSGDGYTFGSGTRLTVV.

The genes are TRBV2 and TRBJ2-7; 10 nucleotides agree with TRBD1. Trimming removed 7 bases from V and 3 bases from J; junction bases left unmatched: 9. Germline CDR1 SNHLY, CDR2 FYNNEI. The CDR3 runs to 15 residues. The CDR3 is CASKGGGQGIYEQYF. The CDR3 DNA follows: TGTGCCAGCAAGGGGGGGGGACAGGGGATCTACGAGCAGTACTTC.

The CDR3 loop reads CATNRGDTQYF. The DNA of the CDR3 is TGTGCCACTAACCGAGGAGATACGCAGTATTTT. The rearrangement uses TRBV19 and TRBJ2-3; D ambiguous. The V end lost 10 bases, the J end lost 5 bases, and 10 bases lay between the germline ends. Germline lookup yields CDR1 LNHDA and CDR2 SQIVND (reference sequence). The CDR3 length is 11 residues. Looking up the rest from reference TRBV19 and TRBJ2-3 gives the full variable domain: DGGITQSPKYLFRKEGQNVTLSCEQNLNHDAMYWYRQDPGQGLRLIYYSQIVNDFQKGDIAEGYSVSREKKESFPLTVTSAQKNPTAFYLCATNRGDTQYFGPGTRLTVL.

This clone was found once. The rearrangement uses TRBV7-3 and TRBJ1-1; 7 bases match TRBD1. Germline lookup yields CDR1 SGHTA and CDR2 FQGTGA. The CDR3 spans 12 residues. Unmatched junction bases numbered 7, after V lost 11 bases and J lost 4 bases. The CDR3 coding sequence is TGTGCCCGAAACAGGGGTACCACTGAAGCTTTCTTT. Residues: CARNRGTTEAFF.

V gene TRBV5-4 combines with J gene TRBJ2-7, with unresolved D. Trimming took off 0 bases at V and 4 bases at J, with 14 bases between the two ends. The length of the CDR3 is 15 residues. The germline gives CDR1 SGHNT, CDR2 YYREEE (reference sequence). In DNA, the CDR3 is TGTGCCAGCAGCTTGGATTCTATTGGGCTTTACGAGCAGTACTTC. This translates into CASSLDSIGLYEQYF.

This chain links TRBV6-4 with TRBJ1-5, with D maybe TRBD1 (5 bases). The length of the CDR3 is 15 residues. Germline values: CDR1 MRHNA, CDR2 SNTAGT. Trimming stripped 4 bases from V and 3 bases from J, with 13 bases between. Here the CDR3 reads CASSVDLGPNQPQHF. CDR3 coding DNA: TGTGCCAGCAGTGTGGATTTGGGGCCCAATCAGCCCCAGCATTTT.

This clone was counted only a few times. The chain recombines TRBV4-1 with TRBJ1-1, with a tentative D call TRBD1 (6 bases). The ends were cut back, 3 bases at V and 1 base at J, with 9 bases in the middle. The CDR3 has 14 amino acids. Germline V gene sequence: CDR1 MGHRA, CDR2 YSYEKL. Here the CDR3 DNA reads TGCGCCAGCAGCCAGGGCAGGGGGAACACTGAAGCTTTCTTT. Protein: CASSQGRGNTEAFF.